This TCR beta chain was identified in a study of Ad26.COV2.S vaccination and SARS-CoV-2 variants. Turning to the study itself: The study gave Ad26.COV2.S intramuscularly, once or twice 56 days apart. Study outcomes and limitations: Substantial breadth was reported for post-vaccination spike-specific CD8+ and CD4+ T cells. Those who received vaccine or placebo ended up with similar non-spike TCR breadth.

Some clones are missing from TCRdb's copy, which holds only in-frame ones; the method was immunoSEQ multiplex PCR. This sample yields about 350,000 clones, of which about 88% are seen a single time; approximately 5.9% belongs to the top ten. Trimming shortened V by 2 bases and J by 4 bases, and 17 bases separated the two germline ends. Per the germline V gene, CDR1 is LGHDT and CDR2 is YNNKEL (reference sequence). CDR3 size: 16 residues. Treatment reported: about 20 received Ad26.COV2.S at low or high dose, single or two shots; roughly five received placebo; per-sample allocation not given. The study sampled participants on day 63 after the first vaccine or placebo injection. Vaccination used an Ad26 vector expressing Wuhan-strain SARS-CoV-2 spike. About this clone itself: Its matching antigen is unknown.

V usage is TRBV3-1 (or the pseudogene TRBV3-2) and J usage is TRBJ1-2, with a tentative D call TRBD1 (5 bases). Sequences were derived from peripheral blood, sampled in a trial of Ad26.COV2.S vaccine versus placebo. The TCR originated in a person aged 18-60 years who received the Ad26.COV2.S COVID-19 vaccine or a placebo. The CDR3 DNA sequence: TGTGCCAGCAGCCAAAGCCGGGACGGAGCTTTCTATGGCTACACCTTC. This codes for CASSQSRDGAFYGYTF.